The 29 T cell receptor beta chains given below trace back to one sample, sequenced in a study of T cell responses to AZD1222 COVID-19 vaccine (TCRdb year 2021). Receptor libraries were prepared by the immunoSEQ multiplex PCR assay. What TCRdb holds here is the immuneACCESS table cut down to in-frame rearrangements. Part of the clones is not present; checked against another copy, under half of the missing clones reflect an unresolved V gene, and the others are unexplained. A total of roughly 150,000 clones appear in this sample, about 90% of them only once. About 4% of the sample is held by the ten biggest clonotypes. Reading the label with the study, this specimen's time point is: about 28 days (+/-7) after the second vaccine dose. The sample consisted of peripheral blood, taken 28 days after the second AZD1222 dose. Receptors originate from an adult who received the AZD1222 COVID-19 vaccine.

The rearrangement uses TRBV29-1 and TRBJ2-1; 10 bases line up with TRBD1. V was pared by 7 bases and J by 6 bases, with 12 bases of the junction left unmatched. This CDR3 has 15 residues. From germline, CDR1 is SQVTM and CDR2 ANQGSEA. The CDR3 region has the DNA TGCAGCGCCGCAGGGGGGACAGGGGCCCTCAATGAGCAGTTCTTC. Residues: CSAAGGTGALNEQFF.

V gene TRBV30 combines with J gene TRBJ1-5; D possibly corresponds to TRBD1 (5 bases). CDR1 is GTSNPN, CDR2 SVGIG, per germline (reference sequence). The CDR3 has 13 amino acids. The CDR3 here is CAIQEDSNQPQHF. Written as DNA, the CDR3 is TGTGCTATACAGGAGGATAGCAATCAGCCCCAGCATTTT.

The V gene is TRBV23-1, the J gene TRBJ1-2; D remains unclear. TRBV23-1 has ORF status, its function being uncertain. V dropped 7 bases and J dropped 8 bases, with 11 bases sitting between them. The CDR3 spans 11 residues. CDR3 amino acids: CASKRVRGYTF. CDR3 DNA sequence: TGCGCCAGCAAAAGGGTCCGGGGCTACACCTTC.

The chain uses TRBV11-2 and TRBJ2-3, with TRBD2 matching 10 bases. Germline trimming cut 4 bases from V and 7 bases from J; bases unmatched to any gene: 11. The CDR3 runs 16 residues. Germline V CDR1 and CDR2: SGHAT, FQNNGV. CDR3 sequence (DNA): TGTGCCAGCAGCTCGGGACTAGCGAGAGGATCAAATACGCAGTATTTT. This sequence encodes CASSSGLARGSNTQYF. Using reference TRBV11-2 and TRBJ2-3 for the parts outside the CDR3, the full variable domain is EAGVAQSPRYKIIEKRQSVAFWCNPISGHATLYWYQQILGQGPKLLIQFQNNGVVDDSQLPKDRFSAERLKGVDSTLKIQPAKLEDSAVYLCASSSGLARGSNTQYFGPGTRLTVL.

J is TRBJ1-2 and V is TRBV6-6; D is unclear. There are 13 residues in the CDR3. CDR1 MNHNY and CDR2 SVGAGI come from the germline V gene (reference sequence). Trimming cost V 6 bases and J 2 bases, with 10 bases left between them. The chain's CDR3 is CASSLGKNYGYTF. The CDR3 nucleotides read TGTGCCAGCAGCCTCGGAAAAAACTATGGCTACACCTTC.

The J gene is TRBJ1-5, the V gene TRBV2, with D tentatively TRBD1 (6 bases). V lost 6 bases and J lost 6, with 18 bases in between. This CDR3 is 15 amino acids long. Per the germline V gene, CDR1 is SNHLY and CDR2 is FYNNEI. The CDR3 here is CASRGQGRRGQPQHF. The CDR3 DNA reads TGTGCCAGCAGGGGCCAGGGGCGAAGAGGTCAGCCCCAGCATTTT.

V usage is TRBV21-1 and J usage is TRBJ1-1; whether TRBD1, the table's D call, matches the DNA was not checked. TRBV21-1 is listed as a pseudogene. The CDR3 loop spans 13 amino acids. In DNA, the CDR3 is TGTGCCAGCAGGGAGACAGGGTCCACTGAAGCTTTCTTT. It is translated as CASRETGSTEAFF.

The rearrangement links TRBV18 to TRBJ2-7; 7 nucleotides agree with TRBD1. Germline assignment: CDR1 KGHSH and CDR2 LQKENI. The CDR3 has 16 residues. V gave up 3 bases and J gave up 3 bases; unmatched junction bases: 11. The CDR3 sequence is CASSPRGKGARYEQYF. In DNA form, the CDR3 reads TGTGCCAGCTCACCTCGGGGTAAGGGGGCCCGCTACGAGCAGTACTTC.

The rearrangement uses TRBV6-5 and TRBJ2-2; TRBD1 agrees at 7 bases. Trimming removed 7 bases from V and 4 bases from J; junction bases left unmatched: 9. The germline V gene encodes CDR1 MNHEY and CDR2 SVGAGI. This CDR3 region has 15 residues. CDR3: CASTRQGRSTGELFF. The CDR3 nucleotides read TGTGCCAGCACCCGACAGGGAAGGAGCACCGGGGAGCTGTTTTTT.

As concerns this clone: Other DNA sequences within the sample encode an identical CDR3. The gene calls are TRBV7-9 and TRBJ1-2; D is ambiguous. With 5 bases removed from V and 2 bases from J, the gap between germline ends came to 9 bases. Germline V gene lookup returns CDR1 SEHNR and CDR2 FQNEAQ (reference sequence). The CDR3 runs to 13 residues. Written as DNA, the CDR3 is TGTGCCAGCAGCCGGGGAACAAACTATGGCTACACCTTC. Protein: CASSRGTNYGYTF.

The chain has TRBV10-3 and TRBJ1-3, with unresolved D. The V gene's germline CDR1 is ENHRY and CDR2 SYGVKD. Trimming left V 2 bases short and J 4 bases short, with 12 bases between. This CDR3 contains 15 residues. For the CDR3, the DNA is TGTGCCATCAGTGAGAAGCGGGAATCCGGAAACACCATATATTTT. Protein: CAISEKRESGNTIYF.

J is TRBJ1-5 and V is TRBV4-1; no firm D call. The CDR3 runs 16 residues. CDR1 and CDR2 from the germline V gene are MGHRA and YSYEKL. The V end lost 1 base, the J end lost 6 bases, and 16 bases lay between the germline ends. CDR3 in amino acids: CASSQAPPELSQPQHF. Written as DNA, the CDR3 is TGCGCCAGCAGCCAAGCGCCCCCCGAGTTGAGTCAGCCCCAGCATTTT.

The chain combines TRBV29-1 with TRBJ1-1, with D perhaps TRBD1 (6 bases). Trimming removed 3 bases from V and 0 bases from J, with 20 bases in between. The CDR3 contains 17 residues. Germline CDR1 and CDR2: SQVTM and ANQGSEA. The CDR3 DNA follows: TGCAGCGTTGAGAGGCCCGGACAGACTAACATGAACACTGAAGCTTTCTTT. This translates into CSVERPGQTNMNTEAFF.

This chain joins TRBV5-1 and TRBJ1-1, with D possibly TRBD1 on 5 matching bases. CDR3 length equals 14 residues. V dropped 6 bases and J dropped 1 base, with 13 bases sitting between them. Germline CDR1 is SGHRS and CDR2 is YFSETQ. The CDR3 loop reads CASTPTGQNTEAFF. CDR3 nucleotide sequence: TGCGCCAGCACCCCCACAGGTCAGAACACTGAAGCTTTCTTT.

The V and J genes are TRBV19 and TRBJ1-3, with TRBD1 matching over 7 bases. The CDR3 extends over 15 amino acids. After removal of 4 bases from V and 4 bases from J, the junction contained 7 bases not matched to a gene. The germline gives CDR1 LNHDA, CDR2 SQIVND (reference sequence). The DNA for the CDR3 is TGTGCCAGTAGTAACAGGGGATCAGCCGGAAACACCATATATTTT. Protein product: CASSNRGSAGNTIYF.

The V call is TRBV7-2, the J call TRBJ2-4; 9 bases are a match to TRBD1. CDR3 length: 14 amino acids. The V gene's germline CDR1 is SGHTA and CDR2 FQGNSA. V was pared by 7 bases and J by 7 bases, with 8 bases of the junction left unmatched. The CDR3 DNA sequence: TGTGCCAGCACCCCAGGGACAGGGAGGAACATTCAGTACTTC. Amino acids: CASTPGTGRNIQYF.

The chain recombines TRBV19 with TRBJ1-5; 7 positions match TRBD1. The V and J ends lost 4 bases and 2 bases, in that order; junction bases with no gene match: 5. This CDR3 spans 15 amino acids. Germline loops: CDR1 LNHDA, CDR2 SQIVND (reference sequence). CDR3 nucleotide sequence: TGTGCCAGTAGTACCCGCGACAGGGGCAATCAGCCCCAGCATTTT. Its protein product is CASSTRDRGNQPQHF.

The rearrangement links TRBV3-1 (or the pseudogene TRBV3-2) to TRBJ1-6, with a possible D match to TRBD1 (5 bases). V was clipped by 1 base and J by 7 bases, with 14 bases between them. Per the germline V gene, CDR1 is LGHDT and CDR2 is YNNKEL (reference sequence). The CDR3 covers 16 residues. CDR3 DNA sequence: TGTGCCAGCAGCCAAGCAGGGCCGTGGGAAAATTCACCCCTCCACTTT. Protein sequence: CASSQAGPWENSPLHF.

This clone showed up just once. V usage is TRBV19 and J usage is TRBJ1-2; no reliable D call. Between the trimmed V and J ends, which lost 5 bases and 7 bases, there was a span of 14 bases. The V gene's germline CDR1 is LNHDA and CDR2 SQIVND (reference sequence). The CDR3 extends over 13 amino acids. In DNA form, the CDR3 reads TGTGCCAGTAGTCAAACTCCCGTTCTTGGCTACACCTTC. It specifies CASSQTPVLGYTF.

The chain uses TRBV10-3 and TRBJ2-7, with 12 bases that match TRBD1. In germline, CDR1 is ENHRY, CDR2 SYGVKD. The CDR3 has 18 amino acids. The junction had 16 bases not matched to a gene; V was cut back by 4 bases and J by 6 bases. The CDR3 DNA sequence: TGTGCCATCAGTGTCTATGGGACAGGGGGCGCCGTGAGCTCCGAGCAGTACTTC. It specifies CAISVYGTGGAVSSEQYF.

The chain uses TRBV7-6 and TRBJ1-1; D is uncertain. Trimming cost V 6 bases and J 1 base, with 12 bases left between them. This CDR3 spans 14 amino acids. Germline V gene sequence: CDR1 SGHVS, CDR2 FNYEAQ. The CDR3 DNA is TGTGCCAGCAGACGCGGACGGACGAACACTGAAGCTTTCTTT. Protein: CASRRGRTNTEAFF.

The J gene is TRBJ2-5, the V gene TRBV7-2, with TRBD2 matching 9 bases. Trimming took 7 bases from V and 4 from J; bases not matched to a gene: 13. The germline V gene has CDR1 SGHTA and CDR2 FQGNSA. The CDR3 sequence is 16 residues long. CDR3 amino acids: CASTQREAGGAETQYF. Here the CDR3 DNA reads TGTGCCAGCACCCAAAGGGAAGCGGGAGGAGCAGAGACCCAGTACTTC.

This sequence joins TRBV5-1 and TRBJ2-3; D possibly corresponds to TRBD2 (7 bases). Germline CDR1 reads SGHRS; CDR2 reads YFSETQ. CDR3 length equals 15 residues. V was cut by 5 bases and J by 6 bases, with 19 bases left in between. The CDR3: CASRARAGGRDTQYF. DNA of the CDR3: TGCGCCAGCAGAGCGAGGGCCGGGGGGCGGGATACGCAGTATTTT.

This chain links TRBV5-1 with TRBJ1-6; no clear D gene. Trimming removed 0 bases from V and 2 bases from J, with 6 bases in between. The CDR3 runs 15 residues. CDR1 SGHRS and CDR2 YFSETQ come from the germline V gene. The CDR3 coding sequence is TGCGCCAGCAGCTTGGAGGGTACCTATAATTCACCCCTCCACTTT. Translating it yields CASSLEGTYNSPLHF.

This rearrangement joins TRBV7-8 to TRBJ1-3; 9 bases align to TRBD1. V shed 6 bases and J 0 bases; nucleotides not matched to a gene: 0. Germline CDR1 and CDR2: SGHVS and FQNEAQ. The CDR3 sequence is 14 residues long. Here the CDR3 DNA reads TGTGCCAGCAGGACAGGGGGCTCTGGAAACACCATATATTTT. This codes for CASRTGGSGNTIYF.

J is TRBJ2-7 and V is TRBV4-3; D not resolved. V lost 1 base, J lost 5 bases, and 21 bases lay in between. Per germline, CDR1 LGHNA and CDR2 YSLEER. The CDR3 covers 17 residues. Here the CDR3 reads CASSQGLFRLEMNEQYF. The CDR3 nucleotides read TGCGCCAGCAGCCAAGGCCTTTTTAGACTCGAAATGAACGAGCAGTACTTC.

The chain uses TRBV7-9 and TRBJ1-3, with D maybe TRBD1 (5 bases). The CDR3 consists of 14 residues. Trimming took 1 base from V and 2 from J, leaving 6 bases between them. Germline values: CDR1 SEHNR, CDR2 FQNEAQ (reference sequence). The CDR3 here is CASSLEQAGNTIYF. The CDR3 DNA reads TGTGCCAGCAGCTTAGAACAGGCTGGAAACACCATATATTTT.

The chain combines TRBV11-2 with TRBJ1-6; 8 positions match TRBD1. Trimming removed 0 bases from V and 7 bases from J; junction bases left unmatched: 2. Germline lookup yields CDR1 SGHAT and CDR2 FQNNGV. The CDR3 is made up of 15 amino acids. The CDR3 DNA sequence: TGTGCCAGCAGCTTAGAGCAGGGGGCAAATTCACCCCTCCACTTT. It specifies CASSLEQGANSPLHF.

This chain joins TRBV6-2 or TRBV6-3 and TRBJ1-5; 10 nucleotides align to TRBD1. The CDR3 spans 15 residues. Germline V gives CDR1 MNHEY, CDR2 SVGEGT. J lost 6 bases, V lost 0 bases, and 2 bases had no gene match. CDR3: CASSYSTGGSQPQHF. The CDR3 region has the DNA TGTGCCAGCAGTTACTCGACAGGGGGCAGTCAGCCCCAGCATTTT.